This TCR beta chain emerged from a study of T cells in localized non-small cell lung cancer. Study results and limitations: Because only a single region of the tumor was sequenced, heterogeneity remains possible. There were a median around 53 of the top 100 tumor clones appearing in adjacent lung. Higher adjacent-lung clonality was associated with shorter survival. Uninvolved adjacent lung had higher T cell clonality than tumor and all other tissues.

As concerns this clone: Its antigen is unknown.

V shed 5 bases, J shed 2 bases, and the junction held 8 bases outside the gene matches. This CDR3 comprises 16 residues. In germline, CDR1 is MDHEN, CDR2 SYDVKM. Produced via immunoSEQ multiplex PCR; TCRdb's table is partial and in-frame only. This table has about 32,000 clones, around 90% appearing once. The chain has TRBV28 and TRBJ2-5; TRBD2 matches at 10 bases. The sequence was obtained from a woman aged 35 to 69 with stage III lung adenocarcinoma. The source was peripheral blood mononuclear cells, collected before any cancer treatment. The CDR3 coding sequence is TGTGCCAGCAGTACCCTAGCGGGAGAAAGGCAAGAGACCCAGTACTTC. This gives the protein CASSTLAGERQETQYF.